The clone carrying this T cell receptor (beta chain) was seen just once. Authors' processing steps: Quantification of nucleated cells was approximated via reference gene primer amplification. Clones were sequenced by immunoSEQ multiplex PCR, and TCRdb holds only the in-frame ones, with some missing. The V and J calls and clone size come from that table; D and trimming were worked out from the DNA. The data contain roughly 100,000 clones, about nine tenths of them singletons. Looked up from germline, CDR1 is SNHLY and CDR2 is FYNNEI. This CDR3 has 13 residues. V lost 5 bases to trimming and J lost 9 bases, with 14 bases between them. These data are taken from a study of blood T cell repertoires in COVID-19. Turning to the study itself: Spain, Italy and the United States supplied samples that represented acute and convalescent COVID-19. Sources were T cells, B-cell-depleted T cells, or PBMCs; the material itself was cDNA or gDNA.

The sequence was collected from a man in his late teens or twenties with acute or convalescent COVID-19. The chain links TRBV2 to TRBJ2-1; D perhaps matches TRBD2 (6 bases). The sequencing input was peripheral blood. For the CDR3, the DNA is TGTGCCAGCAGTAGTGAGGAGGGGACTGAGCAGTTCTTC. Its protein product is CASSSEEGTEQFF.